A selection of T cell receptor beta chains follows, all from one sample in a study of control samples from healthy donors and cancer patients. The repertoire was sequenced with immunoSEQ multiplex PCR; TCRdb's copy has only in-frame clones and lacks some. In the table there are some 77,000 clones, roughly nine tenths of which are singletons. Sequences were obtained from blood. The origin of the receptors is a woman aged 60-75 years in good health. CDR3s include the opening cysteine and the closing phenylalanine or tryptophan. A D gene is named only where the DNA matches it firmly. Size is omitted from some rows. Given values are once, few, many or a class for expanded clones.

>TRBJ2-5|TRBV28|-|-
TGTGCCAGCAGTTTGTGGGGGCTTTACAGCGAAGAGACCCAGTACTTC
CASSLWGLYSEETQYF
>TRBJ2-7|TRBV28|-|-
TGTGCCAGCAGTTTAATGCGGTACTCCTACGAGCAGTACTTC
CASSLMRYSYEQYF
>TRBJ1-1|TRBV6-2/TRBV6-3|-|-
TGTGCCAGCAGTTACGGGGGGGCTGAAGCTTTCTTT
CASSYGGAEAFF
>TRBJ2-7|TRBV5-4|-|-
TGTGCCAGCGCCTGGGCAGGGCAAACCACCTACGAGCAGTACTTC
CASAWAGQTTYEQYF
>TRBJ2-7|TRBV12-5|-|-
TGTGCTAGTGGTTTTGATCGCTCCAGTGAGCAGTACTTC
CASGFDRSSEQYF
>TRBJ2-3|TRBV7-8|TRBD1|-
TGTGCCAGCACCGCTTCCCAAGGGGGCATTCGCACTTCGCAGTATTTT
CASTASQGGIRTSQYF
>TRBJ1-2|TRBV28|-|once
TGTGCCAGCGGTGCATGGGAGGTCGGGGGCTCCTACACCTTC
CASGAWEVGGSYTF
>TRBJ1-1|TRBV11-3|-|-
TGTGCCAGCAGCTTCGCCGGGACGAACACTGAAGCTTTCTTT
CASSFAGTNTEAFF
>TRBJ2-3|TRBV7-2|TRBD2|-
TGTGCTACAAAGGGAGGGGGCACAGATACGCAGTATTTT
CATKGGGTDTQYF
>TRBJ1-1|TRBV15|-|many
TGTGCCACCAGCAGAGACAGAAGCACGAACACTGAAGCTTTCTTT
CATSRDRSTNTEAFF
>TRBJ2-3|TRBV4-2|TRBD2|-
TGTGCCAGCAGCCAAGAAGGCGGGGGGAGCACAGATACGCAGTATTTT
CASSQEGGGSTDTQYF
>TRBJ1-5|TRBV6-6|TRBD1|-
TGTGCCAGCAACTGGGACAGGGAACAGCCCCAGCATTTT
CASNWDREQPQHF
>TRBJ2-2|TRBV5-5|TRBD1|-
TGTGCCAGCAGAAACCCACTGAAGGGGGCGTACGGGGAGCTGTTTTTT
CASRNPLKGAYGELFF
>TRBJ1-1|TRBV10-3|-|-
TGTGCCATCAGTGAGTCGGGGGGCCCTGAAGCTTTCTTT
CAISESGGPEAFF
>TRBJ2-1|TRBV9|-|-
TGTGCCAGCAGCGTAACCCGCCTGCGGGGAGTCTTAGGGAATGAGCAGTTCTTC
CASSVTRLRGVLGNEQFF
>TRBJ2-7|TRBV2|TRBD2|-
TGTGCCAGCAATCTGCGGGAGGCGGGGGAGCAGTACTTC
CASNLREAGEQYF
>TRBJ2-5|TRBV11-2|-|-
TGTGCCAGCAGCTTAGTGTTTCTGGGTTTTGCCGTCCGGGTAGAGACCCAGTACTTC
CASSLVFLGFAVRVETQYF
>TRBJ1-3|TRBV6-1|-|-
TGTGCCAGCAGTGAAAATATACTGTTCTCTGGAAACACCATATATTTT
CASSENILFSGNTIYF
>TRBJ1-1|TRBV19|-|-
TGTGCCAGTAGTACCGCAGCCAGGATGAACACTGAAGCTTTCTTT
CASSTAARMNTEAFF
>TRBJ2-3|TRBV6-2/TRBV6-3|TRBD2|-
TGTGCCAGCAGTCCCCCTCGGGGGGGAGGCGCAGATACGCAGTATTTT
CASSPPRGGGADTQYF
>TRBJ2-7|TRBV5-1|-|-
TGCGCCAGCAGCCTCGGGACGCTCTACGAGCAGTACTTC
CASSLGTLYEQYF
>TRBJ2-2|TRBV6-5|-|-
TGTGCCAGCAGTTCCTGGTCAGGGGCGGGCACCGGGGAGCTGTTTTTT
CASSSWSGAGTGELFF
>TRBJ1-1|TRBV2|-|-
TGTGCCAGCAGTCCCGGGACCTCCTGGACTGAAGCTTTCTTT
CASSPGTSWTEAFF
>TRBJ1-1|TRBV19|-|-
TGTGCCAGTAGTATTGGTCGCGGGGGTGAAGCTTTCTTT
CASSIGRGGEAFF
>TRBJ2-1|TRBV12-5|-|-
TGTGCTAGTGGTTATCAAACGGACAGTACCCACAATGAGCAGTTCTTC
CASGYQTDSTHNEQFF
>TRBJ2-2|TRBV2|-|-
TGTGCCAGCAGAAAAGGACAGCTCGGCGGGGAGCTGTTTTTT
CASRKGQLGGELFF
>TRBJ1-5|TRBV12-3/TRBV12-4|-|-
TGTGCCAGCCAGGGTTATAGCAATCAGCCCCAGCATTTT
CASQGYSNQPQHF